This T cell receptor beta chain was recovered during a study of spatial heterogeneity in lung cancer. General study findings and limits: In tumors, expanded intratumoral alpha and beta TCR counts tracked mutation counts. Roughly 6.6% of tumor T cells for alpha chains and around 12% for beta chains were estimated to be covered.

Via MiXCR, TCRdb re-called the 5' RACE reads, giving one row per CDR3 protein. The sample has 2,900 or so distinct CDR3 sequences, roughly 5.8% seen once; the top ten hold under 20%. Sample time point: sample taken at primary tumor resection. Germline-derived CDR1 and CDR2 are GTSNPN and SVGIG (reference sequence). V lost 1 base to trimming and J lost 0 bases, with 6 bases between them. There are 14 residues in the CDR3. This clonotype is termed medium-sized (0.01 to 0.1%). What it binds is unknown. This beta chain appears as a stray read in a library generated for alpha chains; its size is not informative.

The sequence was obtained from a male donor with early-stage non-small cell lung cancer. The sequencing here drew on lung tumor tissue, taken at surgery. The chain is built from TRBV30 and TRBJ2-2; D possibly corresponds to TRBD1 (6 bases). The CDR3 DNA reads as TGTGCCTGGAGTGGACAGGCGAACACCGGGGAGCTGTTTTTT. It yields the protein CAWSGQANTGELFF. Full variable domain (missing parts from reference TRBV30 and TRBJ2-2): SQTIHQWPATLVQPVGSPLSLECTVEGTSNPNLYWYRQAAGRGLQLLFYSVGIGQISSEVPQNLSASRPQDRQFILSSKKLLLSDSGFYLCAWSGQANTGELFFGEGSRLTVL.